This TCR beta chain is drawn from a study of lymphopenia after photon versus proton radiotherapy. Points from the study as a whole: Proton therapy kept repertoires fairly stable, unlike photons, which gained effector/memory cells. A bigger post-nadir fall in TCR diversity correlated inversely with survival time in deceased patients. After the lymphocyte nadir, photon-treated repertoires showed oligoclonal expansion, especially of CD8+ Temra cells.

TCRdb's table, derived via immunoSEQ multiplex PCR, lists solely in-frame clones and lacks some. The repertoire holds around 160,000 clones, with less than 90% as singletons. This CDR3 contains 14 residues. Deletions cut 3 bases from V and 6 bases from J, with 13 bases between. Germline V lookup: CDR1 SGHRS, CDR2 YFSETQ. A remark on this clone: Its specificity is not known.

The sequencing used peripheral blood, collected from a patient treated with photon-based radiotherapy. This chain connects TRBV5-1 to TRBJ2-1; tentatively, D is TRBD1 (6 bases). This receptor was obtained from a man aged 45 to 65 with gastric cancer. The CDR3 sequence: CASSWGPGGNEQFF. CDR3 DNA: TGCGCCAGCAGCTGGGGGCCTGGGGGCAATGAGCAGTTCTTC.